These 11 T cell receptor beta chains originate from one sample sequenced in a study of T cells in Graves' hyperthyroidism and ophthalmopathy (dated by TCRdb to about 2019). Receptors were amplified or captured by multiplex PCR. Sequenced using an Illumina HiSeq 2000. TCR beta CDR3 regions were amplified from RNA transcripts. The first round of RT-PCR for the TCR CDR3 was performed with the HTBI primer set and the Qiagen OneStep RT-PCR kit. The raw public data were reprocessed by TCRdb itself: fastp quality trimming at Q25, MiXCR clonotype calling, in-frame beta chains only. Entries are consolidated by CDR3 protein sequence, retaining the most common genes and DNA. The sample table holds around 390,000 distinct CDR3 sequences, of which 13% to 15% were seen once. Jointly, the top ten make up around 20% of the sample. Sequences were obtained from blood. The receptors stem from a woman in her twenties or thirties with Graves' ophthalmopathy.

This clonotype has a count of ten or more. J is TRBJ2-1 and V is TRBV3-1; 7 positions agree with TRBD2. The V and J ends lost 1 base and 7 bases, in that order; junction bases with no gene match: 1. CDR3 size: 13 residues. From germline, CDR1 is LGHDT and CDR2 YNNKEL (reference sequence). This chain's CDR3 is CASSQAGGNEQFF. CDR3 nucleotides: TGTGCCAGCAGCCAAGCCGGGGGGAATGAGCAGTTCTTC.

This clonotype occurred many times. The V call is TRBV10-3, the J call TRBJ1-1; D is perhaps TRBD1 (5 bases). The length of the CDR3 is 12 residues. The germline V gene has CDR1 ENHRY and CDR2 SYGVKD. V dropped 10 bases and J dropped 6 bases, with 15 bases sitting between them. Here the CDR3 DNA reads TGTGCCACCGGTGGTTGGGACGCTGAAGCTTTCTTT. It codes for CATGGWDAEAFF.

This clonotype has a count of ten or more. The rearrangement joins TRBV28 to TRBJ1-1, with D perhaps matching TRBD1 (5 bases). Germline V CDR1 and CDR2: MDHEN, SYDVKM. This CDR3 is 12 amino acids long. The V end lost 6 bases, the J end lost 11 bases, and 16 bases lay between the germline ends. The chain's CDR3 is CASSPRGLRAFF. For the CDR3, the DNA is TGTGCCAGCAGCCCGAGGGGCCTGAGGGCTTTCTTT.

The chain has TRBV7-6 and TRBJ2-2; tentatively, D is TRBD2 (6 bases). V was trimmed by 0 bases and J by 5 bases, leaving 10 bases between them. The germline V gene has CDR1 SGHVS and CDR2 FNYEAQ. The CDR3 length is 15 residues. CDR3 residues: CASSLAGTLTGELFF. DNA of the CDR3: TGTGCCAGCAGCTTAGCCGGGACTTTAACCGGGGAGCTGTTTTTT.

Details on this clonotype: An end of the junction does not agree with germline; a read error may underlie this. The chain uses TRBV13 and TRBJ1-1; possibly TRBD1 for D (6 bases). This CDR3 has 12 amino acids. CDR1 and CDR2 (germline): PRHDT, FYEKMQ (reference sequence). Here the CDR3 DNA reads TGTGCCGGCAGCTTATTGGGGGCTGAGGCTTTCTTT. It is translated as CAGSLLGAEAFF.

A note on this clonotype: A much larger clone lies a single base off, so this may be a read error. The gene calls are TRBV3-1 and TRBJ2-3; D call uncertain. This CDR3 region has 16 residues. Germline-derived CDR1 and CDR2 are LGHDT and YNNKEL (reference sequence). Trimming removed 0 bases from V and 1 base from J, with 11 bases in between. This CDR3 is CASSQEGRAGTDTQYF. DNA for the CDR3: TGTGCCAGCAGCCAAGAGGGAAGGGCGGGCACAGATACGCAGTATTTT.

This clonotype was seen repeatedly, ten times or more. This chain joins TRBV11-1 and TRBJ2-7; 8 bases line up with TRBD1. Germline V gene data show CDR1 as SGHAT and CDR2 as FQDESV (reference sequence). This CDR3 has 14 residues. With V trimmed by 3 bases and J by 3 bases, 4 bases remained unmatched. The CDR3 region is CASSFADRGYEQYF. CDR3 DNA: TGTGCCAGCAGCTTCGCAGACAGGGGCTACGAGCAGTACTTC.

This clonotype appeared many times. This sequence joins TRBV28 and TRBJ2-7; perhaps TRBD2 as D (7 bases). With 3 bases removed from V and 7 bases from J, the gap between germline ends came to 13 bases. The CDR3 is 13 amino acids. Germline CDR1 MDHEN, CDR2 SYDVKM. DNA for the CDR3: TGTGCCAGCAGTTTCGGGGGGCAGGATGAGCAGTACTTC. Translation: CASSFGGQDEQYF.

DNA of the CDR3: TGTGCCTGGAGCGCCGGGACAGGGGAATGGAGAGGGAACACTGAAGCTTTCTTT. Amino acid sequence: CAWSAGTGEWRGNTEAFF. The chain has TRBV30 and TRBJ1-1; 10 bases map to TRBD1. The V and J ends lost 3 bases and 1 base, in that order; junction bases with no gene match: 14. The CDR3 extends over 18 amino acids. CDR1 GTSNPN and CDR2 SVGIG come from the germline V gene (reference sequence).

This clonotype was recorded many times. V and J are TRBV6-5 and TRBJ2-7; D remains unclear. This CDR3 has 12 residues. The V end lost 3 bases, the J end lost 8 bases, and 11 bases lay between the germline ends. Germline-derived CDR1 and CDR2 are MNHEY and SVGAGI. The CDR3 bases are TGTGCCAGCAGTTATCAGCAGAGCAAGCAGTACTTC. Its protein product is CASSYQQSKQYF.

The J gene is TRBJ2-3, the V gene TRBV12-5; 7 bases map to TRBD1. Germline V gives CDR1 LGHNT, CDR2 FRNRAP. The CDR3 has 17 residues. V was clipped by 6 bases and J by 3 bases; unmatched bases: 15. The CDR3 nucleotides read TGTGCTAGTGGCCGATTAATGACAGGGTTTCCTACAGATACGCAGTATTTT. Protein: CASGRLMTGFPTDTQYF.